This T cell receptor (beta chain) appears in the sequencing data of a study of T cell responses to AZD1222 COVID-19 vaccine. Study conclusions and caveats: Spike-specific TCR breadth and depth were elevated following two AZD1222 doses. Repertoires were obtained solely post-peak T cell response. Unmutated regions of variants are reportedly targeted by nearly half of spike-specific TCRs. Spike regions recognized by vaccine-associated CD4 TCRs spanned the protein, led by 160-218 and 743-854.

Repertoires were generated with immunoSEQ multiplex PCR, while TCRdb's copy carries only in-frame clones and drops some. The table has roughly 190,000 clones, 80% to 95% seen once. Notes on this clone: Its antigen is not identified.

The V gene lost 6 bases and the J gene lost 5 bases, with 14 bases spanning the gap. Germline values: CDR1 LGHNT, CDR2 FRNRAP. The CDR3 contains 14 residues. This chain links TRBV12-5 with TRBJ2-1; D is possibly TRBD1 (6 bases). Source: peripheral blood, taken on day 0 of AZD1222 vaccination. The source of this sequence is an adult in good health. The CDR3 region is CASGPSGVDNEQFF. The CDR3 DNA follows: TGTGCTAGTGGCCCATCAGGGGTGGACAATGAGCAGTTCTTC.